The 9 T cell receptor beta chains below come from one sample, sequenced in a study of spatial heterogeneity in lung cancer. Time point specified: blood at routine non-recurrence follow-up after resection. One entry per CDR3 protein results from TCRdb running MiXCR on the 5' RACE reads. The table has tens of thousands of distinct CDR3 sequences, 7.5% to 10% seen once. The material was PBMCs, obtained at follow-up. All receptors derive from a female donor with early-stage non-small cell lung cancer.

This clonotype was seen many times. This rearrangement joins TRBV7-9 to TRBJ1-2; the D is unclear. Trimming pared 6 bases from V and 4 bases from J, leaving 9 bases between. The germline V gene has CDR1 SEHNR and CDR2 FQNEAQ (reference sequence). The CDR3 spans 12 residues. For the CDR3, the DNA is TGTGCCAGCAGACCGGGCGTCTATGGCTACACCTTC. Protein: CASRPGVYGYTF.

DNA of the CDR3: TGTGCCAGTAGTACAGGGACAGGGGGCGCCTTCGCGGACATTCAGTACTTC. Its translation is CASSTGTGGAFADIQYF. The chain couples TRBV19 to TRBJ2-4; 12 positions agree with TRBD1. Germline V CDR1 and CDR2: LNHDA, SQIVND (reference sequence). Losses at the gene ends were 4 bases for V and 8 bases for J; bases not matched to a gene: 12. The CDR3 consists of 17 residues.

This clonotype was counted only a few times. The genes are TRBV12-3 or TRBV12-4 and TRBJ1-1, with TRBD1 identical over 7 bases. V lost 2 bases and J lost 8; bases outside the gene matches: 5. There are 13 residues in the CDR3. CDR3 in DNA: TGTGCCAGCAGTTTAACCGGGACAGACGAAGCTTTCTTT. It encodes CASSLTGTDEAFF.

This rearrangement joins TRBV7-2 to TRBJ2-7, with D possibly matching TRBD1 (6 bases). CDR1 and CDR2 from the germline V gene are SGHTA and FQGNSA. The CDR3 runs to 15 residues. V was clipped by 4 bases and J by 3 bases, with 16 bases between them. CDR3 DNA: TGTGCCAGCAGCTATATTAGGGACACGATCTACGAGCAGTACTTC. It encodes CASSYIRDTIYEQYF.

At least ten counts were recorded for this clonotype. The chain is built from TRBV7-9 and TRBJ2-7; possible D gene TRBD2, 5 bases. The CDR3 is 16 amino acids. With 1 base removed from V and 3 bases from J, the gap between germline ends came to 16 bases. Germline CDR1 is SEHNR and CDR2 is FQNEAQ (reference sequence). CDR3 in DNA: TGTGCCAGCAGCTTAGTTGGTCTTCCTAGCCTCTACGAGCAGTACTTC. It is translated as CASSLVGLPSLYEQYF. Using reference TRBV7-9 and TRBJ2-7 for the parts outside the CDR3, the full variable domain is DTGVSQNPRHKITKRGQNVTFRCDPISEHNRLYWYRQTLGQGPEFLTYFQNEAQLEKSRLLSDRFSAERPKGSFSTLEIQRTEQGDSAMYLCASSLVGLPSLYEQYFGPGTRLTVT.

This clonotype was recorded a few times. This chain links TRBV20-1 with TRBJ2-5, with D possibly matching TRBD1 (6 bases). V was shortened by 4 bases and J by 0 bases, with 15 bases between the two germline ends. Germline-derived CDR1 and CDR2 are DFQATT and SNEGSKA (reference sequence). This CDR3 comprises 15 residues. CDR3 sequence reads: CSAKGGDNNQETQYF. The CDR3 DNA reads TGCAGTGCTAAGGGTGGGGACAACAACCAAGAGACCCAGTACTTC.

The table lists this clonotype with many counts. V and J are TRBV5-5 and TRBJ2-1, with 10 bases identical to TRBD2. The germline V gene encodes CDR1 SGHKS and CDR2 YYEKEE (reference sequence). The CDR3 sequence is 20 residues long. The trim removed 0 bases at V and 0 bases at J, leaving 12 bases unmatched. This chain's CDR3 is CASSLAWTSGFTSSYNEQFF. The DNA for the CDR3 is TGTGCCAGCAGCTTGGCCTGGACTAGCGGATTTACCTCCTCCTACAATGAGCAGTTCTTC.

This chain uses TRBV3-1 with TRBJ2-7; 10 bases are shared with TRBD2. Trimming cost V 3 bases and J 0 bases; bases outside gene matches: 5. This CDR3 spans 16 amino acids. Germline CDR1 reads LGHDT; CDR2 reads YNNKEL (reference sequence). The CDR3 region is CASSHPLAGDSYEQYF. The CDR3 nucleotides are TGTGCCAGCAGCCATCCTCTAGCGGGGGACTCCTACGAGCAGTACTTC.

CDR3 sequence: CASSQESLSYEQYF. CDR3 DNA: TGCGCCAGCAGCCAAGAGTCACTGTCCTACGAGCAGTACTTC. This chain joins TRBV4-1 and TRBJ2-7; D ambiguous. CDR3 length: 14 residues. The germline gives CDR1 MGHRA, CDR2 YSYEKL. Trimming stripped 0 bases from V and 1 base from J, with 7 bases between.